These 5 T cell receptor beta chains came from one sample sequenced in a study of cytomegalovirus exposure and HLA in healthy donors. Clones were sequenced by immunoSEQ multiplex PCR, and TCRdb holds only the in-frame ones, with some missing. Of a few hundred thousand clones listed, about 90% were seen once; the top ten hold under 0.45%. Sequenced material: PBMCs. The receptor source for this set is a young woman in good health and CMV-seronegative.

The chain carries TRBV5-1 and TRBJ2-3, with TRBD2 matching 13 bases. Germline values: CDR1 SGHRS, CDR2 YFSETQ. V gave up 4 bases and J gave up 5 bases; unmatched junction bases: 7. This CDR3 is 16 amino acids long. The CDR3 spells CASSPGLAGFLDTQYF. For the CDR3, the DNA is TGCGCCAGCAGCCCGGGACTAGCGGGGTTCCTAGATACGCAGTATTTT.

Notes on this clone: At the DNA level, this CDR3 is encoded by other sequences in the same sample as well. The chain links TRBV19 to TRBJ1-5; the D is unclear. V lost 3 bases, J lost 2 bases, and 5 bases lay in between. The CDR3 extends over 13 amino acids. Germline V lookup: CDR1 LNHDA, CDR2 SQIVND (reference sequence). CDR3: CASSIEGNQPQHF. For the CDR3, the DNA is TGTGCCAGTAGTATTGAGGGCAATCAGCCCCAGCATTTT.

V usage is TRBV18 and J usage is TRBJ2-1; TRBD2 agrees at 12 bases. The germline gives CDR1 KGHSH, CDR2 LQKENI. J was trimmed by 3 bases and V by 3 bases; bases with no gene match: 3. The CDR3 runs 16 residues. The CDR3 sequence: CASSPGTSGFYNEQFF. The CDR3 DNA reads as TGTGCCAGCTCACCTGGGACTAGCGGGTTCTACAATGAGCAGTTCTTC.

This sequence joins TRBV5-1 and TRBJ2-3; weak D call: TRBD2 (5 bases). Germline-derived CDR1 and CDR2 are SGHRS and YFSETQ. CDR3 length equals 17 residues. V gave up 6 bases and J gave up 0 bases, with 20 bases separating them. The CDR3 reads CASTPEPGFTSTDTQYF. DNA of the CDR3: TGCGCCAGCACCCCCGAGCCGGGATTCACTAGCACAGATACGCAGTATTTT.

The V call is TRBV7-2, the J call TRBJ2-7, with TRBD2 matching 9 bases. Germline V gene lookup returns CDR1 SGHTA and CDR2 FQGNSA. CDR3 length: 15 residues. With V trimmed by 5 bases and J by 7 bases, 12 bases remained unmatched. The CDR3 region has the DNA TGTGCCAGCAGCCCCTGGCGGGGGGGCCCTGAAGAGCAGTACTTC. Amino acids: CASSPWRGGPEEQYF.